The next 9 T cell receptor beta chains were all read from a single sample in a study of T cells expressing NK-cell markers. TCRdb reprocessed the 5' RACE reads and stores each CDR3 protein as one record, lacking DNA. This table holds about 550,000 distinct CDR3 sequences. The sequencing sample was made of blood T cells: a sorted CD56 or NKG2C T cell subset, CD4+ or CD8+ T cells, or bulk PBMC T cells (not recorded which). The receptors were gathered from a man between 18 and 35 years old in good health.

CDR3 in amino acids: CASSTIFSGGGYEQYF. The J gene is TRBJ2-7, the V gene TRBV5-1; there is no DNA to check the TCRdb D call of TRBD1. The CDR3 covers 16 residues. Germline CDR1 is SGHRS and CDR2 is YFSETQ.

The chain's CDR3 is CASSSRTSVGNEQFF. This chain connects TRBV5-5 to TRBJ2-1; the TRBD2 assignment by TCRdb is unverifiable without DNA. The length of the CDR3 is 15 residues. Germline CDR1 SGHKS, CDR2 YYEKEE (reference sequence).

The rearrangement uses TRBV3-1 and TRBJ2-2; with no DNA, the TCRdb D assignment of TRBD1 cannot be verified. The CDR3 length is 17 residues. Germline loops: CDR1 LGHDT, CDR2 YNNKEL (reference sequence). Here the CDR3 reads CASSPPRTPVVSGELFF.

The chain has TRBV25-1 and TRBJ1-1; TCRdb gives TRBD1 as the D gene, but with no DNA this cannot be confirmed. The CDR3 contains 14 residues. Per germline, CDR1 MGHDK and CDR2 SYGVNS. CDR3 protein: CASSGQGASTEAFF.

This chain uses TRBV29-1 with TRBJ1-4; TCRdb outputs TRBD1, but without DNA this stays unchecked. This CDR3 comprises 13 residues. Per germline, CDR1 SQVTM and CDR2 ANQGSEA. CDR3 amino acids: CSVGNRAVEKLFF.

The genes are TRBV20-1 and TRBJ2-7; there is no DNA to check the TCRdb D call of TRBD2. The germline V gene has CDR1 DFQATT and CDR2 SNEGSKA (reference sequence). The CDR3 loop spans 12 amino acids. Here the CDR3 reads CSAPTGTYEQYF.

The chain combines TRBV7-2 with TRBJ2-3; absent DNA, TCRdb's TRBD1 call cannot be checked. Germline V gene lookup returns CDR1 SGHTA and CDR2 FQGNSA. CDR3 length: 15 amino acids. CDR3 in amino acids: CASSLRRGPTDTQYF.

This chain joins TRBV18 and TRBJ2-3; no DNA is available, so the TRBD1 call from TCRdb remains unchecked. The CDR3 spans 13 residues. Germline CDR1 is KGHSH and CDR2 is LQKENI. The CDR3 region is CASSPGATDTQYF.

J is TRBJ2-1 and V is TRBV5-1; TCRdb gives TRBD2 as the D gene, but with no DNA this cannot be confirmed. This CDR3 is 15 amino acids long. Looked up from germline, CDR1 is SGHRS and CDR2 is YFSETQ. CDR3 in amino acids: CASSLVSGRGNEQFF.